These 28 T cell receptor beta chains came from one sample sequenced in a study of T cells in Graves' hyperthyroidism and ophthalmopathy. Amplification of TCR beta CDR3 regions used RNA as the template. The HTBI primer set served for first-round RT-PCR of the TCR CDR3. One entry per CDR3 protein results from TCRdb running MiXCR on the multiplex PCR reads. The sample carries around 300,000 distinct CDR3 sequences, roughly 13% recorded once. The sample consisted of blood. The receptor set was obtained from a middle-aged woman with Graves' hyperthyroidism.

The chain uses TRBV6-1 and TRBJ2-2; maybe TRBD2 (5 bases). The CDR3 is made up of 14 amino acids. V was shortened by 3 bases and J by 6 bases, with 11 bases between the two germline ends. The germline CDR1 and CDR2 sequences are MNHNS and SASEGT. In nucleotides, the CDR3 is TGTGCCAGCAGTGAGGTCTGGACTCCCGGGGAGCTGTTTTTT. It codes for CASSEVWTPGELFF.

The V gene is TRBV19, the J gene TRBJ2-1; either TRBD1 or TRBD2 may fit D (6 bases each). The ends were cut back, 10 bases at V and 5 bases at J, with 15 bases in the middle. Germline lookup yields CDR1 LNHDA and CDR2 SQIVND (reference sequence). This CDR3 comprises 13 residues. CDR3 bases: TGTGCCACGGCGAGGGGGGCAAACAATGAGCAGTTCTTC. Its protein product is CATARGANNEQFF. Full variable domain (missing parts from reference TRBV19 and TRBJ2-1): DGGITQSPKYLFRKEGQNVTLSCEQNLNHDAMYWYRQDPGQGLRLIYYSQIVNDFQKGDIAEGYSVSREKKESFPLTVTSAQKNPTAFYLCATARGANNEQFFGPGTRLTVL.

This clonotype has a count of ten or more. The rearrangement joins TRBV7-2 to TRBJ1-4; D is unresolved. The V end was cut by 1 base, the J end by 5 bases, with 8 bases between. The germline CDR1 and CDR2 sequences are SGHTA and FQGNSA. There are 14 residues in the CDR3. The CDR3 sequence: CASSLGGGNEKLFF. CDR3 bases: TGTGCCAGCAGCTTAGGGGGAGGGAATGAAAAACTGTTTTTT.

This clonotype was counted at least ten times. The chain's CDR3 is CASSQRSGHEQYF. CDR3 sequence (DNA): TGTGCCAGCAGCCAAAGGTCGGGTCACGAGCAGTACTTC. This sequence joins TRBV16 and TRBJ2-7; D is undetermined. The V end was cut by 2 bases, the J end by 5 bases, with 10 bases between. The germline gives CDR1 KGHSY, CDR2 FQNENV. This CDR3 has 13 residues.

Many counts were recorded for this clonotype. V gene TRBV3-1 combines with J gene TRBJ1-2; D might be TRBD1 (5 bases). The germline V gene encodes CDR1 LGHDT and CDR2 YNNKEL (reference sequence). This CDR3 has 14 residues. V was trimmed by 2 bases and J by 7 bases, leaving 14 bases between them. In DNA form, the CDR3 reads TGTGCCAGCAGCCAATTTGGGCAGGGAGCTGGCTACACCTTC. This gives the protein CASSQFGQGAGYTF.

The sample holds many counts of this clonotype. The chain uses TRBV6-1 and TRBJ2-3; TRBD1 or TRBD2 may be the D gene (5 bases each). Trimming took off 11 bases at V and 1 base at J, with 19 bases between the two ends. This CDR3 contains 15 residues. Germline V gene data show CDR1 as MNHNS and CDR2 as SASEGT. The CDR3: CASYGGSSGTDTQYF. In DNA, the CDR3 is TGTGCCTCGTATGGGGGTTCGTCTGGCACAGATACGCAGTATTTT.

This clonotype occurred many times. The gene calls are TRBV2 and TRBJ1-2, with a weak D call TRBD1 (5 bases). In germline, CDR1 is SNHLY, CDR2 FYNNEI. There are 13 residues in the CDR3. V lost 1 base to trimming and J lost 3 bases, with 6 bases between them. The CDR3 DNA sequence: TGTGCCAGCAGTGAAGGGGGGGACTATGGCTACACCTTC. It is translated as CASSEGGDYGYTF.

The V and J genes are TRBV19 and TRBJ2-7; D may be TRBD1 or TRBD2 (5 bases each). Per germline, CDR1 LNHDA and CDR2 SQIVND (reference sequence). V dropped 1 base and J dropped 6 bases, with 16 bases sitting between them. The CDR3 consists of 15 residues. Here the CDR3 reads CASSIALLGEREQYF. CDR3 in DNA: TGTGCCAGTAGTATAGCCCTCCTGGGGGAACGCGAGCAGTACTTC.

The chain carries TRBV28 and TRBJ2-7, with unresolved D. This CDR3 has 14 residues. Germline V CDR1 and CDR2: MDHEN, SYDVKM. Trimming took 6 bases from V and 4 from J, leaving 16 bases between them. CDR3 amino acids: CASSQHNELYEQYF. CDR3 DNA: TGTGCCAGCAGCCAGCACAACGAGCTTTACGAGCAGTACTTC. The entire variable domain, with the rest obtained from reference TRBV28 and TRBJ2-7, is as follows: DVKVTQSSRYLVKRTGEKVFLECVQDMDHENMFWYRQDPGLGLRLIYFSYDVKMKEKGDIPEGYSVSREKKERFSLILESASTNQTSMYLCASSQHNELYEQYFGPGTRLTVT.

This sequence joins TRBV19 and TRBJ2-7; TRBD2 matches 7 bases. From germline, CDR1 is LNHDA and CDR2 SQIVND (reference sequence). With 6 bases clipped from V and 1 base from J, the junction kept 3 bases outside the gene matches. The CDR3 has 13 amino acids. The CDR3 DNA is TGTGCCAGTAGAGGGACTATGTCCTACGAGCAGTACTTC. Amino acids: CASRGTMSYEQYF.

This clonotype was seen many times. The rearrangement joins TRBV27 to TRBJ2-1; D is perhaps TRBD2 (6 bases). V lost 6 bases, J lost 7 bases, and 13 bases lay in between. CDR3 size: 13 residues. Germline CDR1 MNHEY, CDR2 SMNVEV (reference sequence). The CDR3 bases are TGTGCCAGCAGCATGACTAGTTGGAATGAGCAGTTCTTC. Translated, it gives CASSMTSWNEQFF.

This clonotype turned up a few times. V and J are TRBV7-2 and TRBJ2-5, with unresolved D. The germline V gene encodes CDR1 SGHTA and CDR2 FQGNSA. The length of the CDR3 is 16 residues. Trimming took off 6 bases at V and 6 bases at J, with 23 bases between the two ends. In nucleotides, the CDR3 is TGTGCCAGCAGGCTTGATTGGCGGATCCTGGCTAAGACCCAGTACTTC. It codes for CASRLDWRILAKTQYF.

This clonotype was counted a few times. The chain carries TRBV6-4 and TRBJ2-5, with D possibly being TRBD2 (6 bases). CDR3 size: 15 residues. Trimming removed 3 bases at V and 4 bases at J, with 15 bases between. The V gene's germline CDR1 is MRHNA and CDR2 SNTAGT. The CDR3 spells CASSEGASARETQYF. As DNA, the CDR3 is TGTGCCAGCAGTGAAGGGGCTAGCGCCAGAGAGACCCAGTACTTC.

This clonotype was recorded many times. The chain combines TRBV20-1 with TRBJ2-1; TRBD2 matches at 10 bases. The junction had 18 bases not matched to a gene; V was cut back by 6 bases and J by 4 bases. This CDR3 comprises 18 residues. The germline gives CDR1 DFQATT, CDR2 SNEGSKA (reference sequence). CDR3 nucleotide sequence: TGCAGTGCCCCACTCTTGGGGGCGGTGACTAGCGGGTACAATGAGCAGTTCTTC. Its protein is CSAPLLGAVTSGYNEQFF.

This clonotype was found many times. The rearrangement joins TRBV18 to TRBJ2-5; TRBD2 is a possible D gene (6 bases). CDR1 is KGHSH and CDR2 is LQKENI in the germline V gene. V lost 8 bases to trimming and J lost 1 base, with 11 bases between them. The length of the CDR3 is 13 residues. CDR3 residues: CASSGTAQETQYF. The CDR3 nucleotides are TGTGCCAGCAGTGGGACTGCCCAAGAGACCCAGTACTTC.

This clonotype has a count of ten or more. V is TRBV2 and J is TRBJ2-4; no firm D call. The ends were cut back, 6 bases at V and 4 bases at J, with 4 bases in the middle. The CDR3 consists of 11 residues. Germline V gene lookup returns CDR1 SNHLY and CDR2 FYNNEI. CDR3 protein: CASRQKNIQYF. The CDR3 nucleotides are TGTGCCAGCAGACAGAAAAACATTCAGTACTTC. Combining the CDR3 with reference TRBV2 and TRBJ2-4 gives the whole variable domain EPEVTQTPSHQVTQMGQEVILRCVPISNHLYFYWYRQILGQKVEFLVSFYNNEISEKSEIFDDQFSVERPDGSNFTLKIRSTKLEDSAMYFCASRQKNIQYFGAGTRLSVL.

The chain uses TRBV28 and TRBJ2-1; TRBD1 might be the D (6 bases). The V end was cut by 7 bases, the J end by 0 bases, with 22 bases between. Germline CDR1 and CDR2: MDHEN and SYDVKM. The CDR3 sequence is 18 residues long. The DNA of the CDR3 is TGTGCCAGCATCCCCGGGACAACTCAACCTTTCTCCTACAATGAGCAGTTCTTC. Translating it yields CASIPGTTQPFSYNEQFF.

V and J are TRBV5-6 and TRBJ1-6, with 9 nucleotides matching TRBD1. The CDR3 is 15 residues long. The junction had 7 bases not matched to a gene; V was cut back by 4 bases and J by 8 bases. Germline V gives CDR1 SGHDT, CDR2 YYEEEE. This CDR3 reads CASSLGTGQDSPLHF. The CDR3 DNA reads TGTGCCAGCAGCCTCGGGACAGGGCAGGATTCACCCCTCCACTTT.

This clonotype has a count of ten or more. J is TRBJ2-2 and V is TRBV12-3 or TRBV12-4; 8 nucleotides match TRBD2. This CDR3 contains 15 residues. J gave up 4 bases and V 6 bases, and 7 bases lay outside the gene matches. CDR3 in amino acids: CASRRAGTSTGELFF. The CDR3 DNA reads as TGTGCCAGCAGACGCGCCGGGACTAGCACCGGGGAGCTGTTTTTT.

This clonotype has ten or more counts. The chain is built from TRBV5-1 and TRBJ1-1, with unresolved D. This CDR3 is built from 13 residues. Per the germline V gene, CDR1 is SGHRS and CDR2 is YFSETQ. The V end lost 3 bases, the J end lost 1 base, and 7 bases lay between the germline ends. The DNA for the CDR3 is TGCGCCAGCAGCTACCGGGCGAACACTGAAGCTTTCTTT. As protein: CASSYRANTEAFF.

This clonotype was detected ten times or more. V usage is TRBV3-1 and J usage is TRBJ2-7; D ambiguous. V shed 1 base and J shed 2 bases, with 6 bases lying between them. CDR1 is LGHDT, CDR2 YNNKEL, per germline (reference sequence). This CDR3 has 13 amino acids. CDR3 residues: CASSQGVTYEQYF. The CDR3 nucleotides are TGTGCCAGCAGCCAAGGGGTTACCTACGAGCAGTACTTC.

This clonotype occurred many times. The gene calls are TRBV19 and TRBJ1-1; D is unresolved. The CDR3 has 13 residues. Germline V gives CDR1 LNHDA, CDR2 SQIVND (reference sequence). V was cut by 5 bases and J by 0 bases, with 7 bases left in between. The CDR3 loop is CASSVLLNTEAFF. The CDR3 region has the DNA TGTGCCAGTAGTGTTTTATTGAACACTGAAGCTTTCTTT.

The genes are TRBV6-2 or TRBV6-3 and TRBJ2-1; perhaps TRBD1 as D (6 bases). This CDR3 has 14 residues. Germline V gene sequence: CDR1 MNHEY, CDR2 SVGEGT. V was cut by 7 bases and J by 4 bases, with 14 bases left in between. The CDR3 sequence is CASTRDTTYNEQFF. As DNA, the CDR3 is TGTGCCAGCACCCGGGACACGACATACAATGAGCAGTTCTTC.

This clonotype showed up many times. The CDR3 loop is CASGAANEKLFF. The CDR3, as DNA: TGTGCCAGCGGGGCCGCTAATGAAAAACTGTTTTTT. The chain combines TRBV28 with TRBJ1-4; maybe TRBD1 (5 bases). The germline gives CDR1 MDHEN, CDR2 SYDVKM. The CDR3 consists of 12 residues. The ends were cut back, 8 bases at V and 3 bases at J, with 7 bases in the middle. Based on the CDR3 plus reference TRBV28 and TRBJ1-4, the full variable domain is DVKVTQSSRYLVKRTGEKVFLECVQDMDHENMFWYRQDPGLGLRLIYFSYDVKMKEKGDIPEGYSVSREKKERFSLILESASTNQTSMYLCASGAANEKLFFGSGTQLSVL.

Ten or more counts support this clonotype. The chain joins TRBV2 to TRBJ2-2, with 9 bases lining up with TRBD2. This CDR3 spans 16 amino acids. Germline V gene data show CDR1 as SNHLY and CDR2 as FYNNEI. V lost 8 bases, J lost 7 bases, and 14 bases stayed unmatched. The CDR3 nucleotides are TGTGCCAGCCGGGATCTCGCGGGAGGGCCTGACGGGGAGCTGTTTTTT. It yields the protein CASRDLAGGPDGELFF.

This clonotype was observed many times. The chain recombines TRBV29-1 with TRBJ2-3, with D possibly being TRBD1 (6 bases). The CDR3 totals 14 residues. From germline, CDR1 is SQVTM and CDR2 ANQGSEA. V lost 6 bases to trimming and J lost 3 bases, with 16 bases between them. This CDR3 is CSVRRTAGTDTQYF. CDR3 nucleotide sequence: TGCAGCGTCCGGAGGACAGCCGGGACAGATACGCAGTATTTT.

The gene calls are TRBV19 and TRBJ1-2; 11 positions match TRBD1. J gave up 7 bases and V 4 bases, and 8 bases lay outside the gene matches. CDR1 is LNHDA, CDR2 SQIVND, per germline (reference sequence). The CDR3 spans 15 residues. CDR3 protein: CASSNRDRGSGGYTF. The DNA for the CDR3 is TGTGCCAGTAGTAACCGGGACAGGGGGAGCGGTGGCTACACCTTC.

A few counts support this clonotype. V usage is TRBV5-4 and J usage is TRBJ2-1, with D unclear. Germline V gene sequence: CDR1 SGHNT, CDR2 YYREEE (reference sequence). Trimming pared 4 bases from V and 7 bases from J, leaving 9 bases between. This CDR3 comprises 12 residues. The CDR3 coding sequence is TGTGCCAGCAGCCATTTTAGTAATGAGCAGTTCTTC. It yields the protein CASSHFSNEQFF.